Included here is one TCR beta chain sequence, with context. Antigen unknown. An approximately 200 ng quantity of DNA, tens of thousands of T cell genomes, went into the sorted-subset replicate PCRs. TCRdb's copy holds only in-frame clones and misses some; the assay was immunoSEQ multiplex PCR. The sample consists of 1,400,000 or so clones, about 98.5% of them appearing once. The entry originates in a study of shared clonotypes between healthy human individuals. Study-level information: For every donor, three CD4 naive, three CD4 memory, two CD8 naive and one CD8 memory plates were used. Study results and caveats: Researchers sampled blood only, noting tissue repertoires likely differ.

The CDR3 has 16 amino acids. The V segment lost 5 bases and the J segment 4 bases; nucleotides outside the gene matches: 11. From germline, CDR1 is SGHTA and CDR2 FQGNSA. The chain employs TRBV7-2 and TRBJ2-7; 10 nucleotides align to TRBD2. Sequencing was performed on naive CD4+ T cells sorted from blood. Documented subset: CD45RA+ positively selected. The clonotype comes from a man aged 30-40 years in good health. The DNA for the CDR3 is TGTGCCAGCAGCCCGATGCCGGCTAGCGGGAGATACGAGCAGTACTTC. It codes for CASSPMPASGRYEQYF.